This T cell receptor beta chain was retrieved from a study of CD4 T cells in relation to SARS-CoV-2 and coronaviruses. Overall study context: PBMCs were cultured with antigen for roughly 11 days before TCR beta sequencing.

This clone was seen more than once but under ten times. Antigen unknown. The table came from immunoSEQ multiplex PCR; TCRdb's copy has only in-frame clones and leaves some out. The sample lists 9,500 to 11,000 clones; about 81% were seen once. Germline V gene sequence: CDR1 LGHNA, CDR2 YNFKEQ. Trimming took 0 bases from V and 2 from J; bases not matched to a gene: 9. The CDR3 length is 17 residues. Before the COVID-19 pandemic, during about 2010-2018, CD4+ T cells were taken from unexposed donors. Isolation of CD4+ T cells took place after about 10 days in culture. As cell numbers allowed, unexposed-donor CD4+ T cells faced SARS-CoV-2 S/N and four cold-coronavirus spikes.

The clonotype originates from a human donor in good health. What was sequenced was CD4+ T cells from PBMCs, cultured in vitro. The chain is built from TRBV4-2 and TRBJ1-2; 7 positions match TRBD1. CDR3 nucleotides: TGTGCCAGCAGCCAAGATCAGGCGACAGGGACCAACTATGGCTACACCTTC. Protein sequence: CASSQDQATGTNYGYTF.